This T cell receptor (beta chain) was found in a study of blood T cell repertoires in COVID-19. Across the study: Some COVID-19 samples were acute and others convalescent; all came from the United States, Italy and Spain. T cells, B-cell-depleted T cells, or PBMCs supplied cDNA or gDNA.

The repertoire was sequenced with immunoSEQ multiplex PCR; TCRdb's copy has only in-frame clones and lacks some. The table includes about 210,000 clones, roughly nine tenths detected once. The material sequenced was peripheral blood. This TCR was recovered from a man between 65 and 80 years old with acute or convalescent COVID-19.

The CDR3 sequence: CAINPGGDYGYTF. The CDR3 DNA reads as TGTGCCATCAACCCAGGGGGCGACTATGGCTACACCTTC. The chain joins TRBV10-3 to TRBJ1-2; 8 positions agree with TRBD1. The V gene's germline CDR1 is ENHRY and CDR2 SYGVKD. V was clipped by 7 bases and J by 3 bases; unmatched bases: 4. The CDR3 consists of 13 residues.